Presented here are 20 T cell receptor beta chains from one specimen sequenced in a study of blood T cell repertoires in COVID-19. Here immunoSEQ multiplex PCR was the method, and the copy in TCRdb shows in-frame clones only, minus some. The data show some 88,000 clones, about 84% seen once. Input material: peripheral blood. The receptors were gathered from a woman in her 70s with acute or convalescent COVID-19.

The V and J genes are TRBV28 and TRBJ1-2, with TRBD1 as a possible D gene (6 bases). V was trimmed by 3 bases and J by 4 bases, leaving 15 bases between them. The CDR3 has 15 residues. Germline V gene sequence: CDR1 MDHEN, CDR2 SYDVKM. CDR3 in amino acids: CASSLDSGRGYGYTF. DNA for the CDR3: TGTGCCAGCAGTTTGGACAGCGGACGGGGCTATGGCTACACCTTC.

V usage is TRBV11-3 and J usage is TRBJ1-1; D is unclear. The ends were cut back, 2 bases at V and 8 bases at J, with 18 bases in the middle. Germline CDR1 is SGHNT and CDR2 is YENEEA. The CDR3 contains 15 residues. CDR3 amino acids: CASSLNPRGPSEAFF. Written as DNA, the CDR3 is TGTGCCAGCAGCTTAAACCCCCGGGGTCCCTCGGAAGCTTTCTTT.

This clone was seen a handful of times. The chain is built from TRBV19 and TRBJ1-5, with TRBD1 matching over 7 bases. This CDR3 is built from 16 residues. V shed 5 bases and J 2 bases; nucleotides not matched to a gene: 9. CDR1 is LNHDA and CDR2 is SQIVND in the germline V gene (reference sequence). In DNA form, the CDR3 reads TGTGCCAGTAGTGCTCAAATCGGGACAGGCAATCAGCCCCAGCATTTT. This sequence encodes CASSAQIGTGNQPQHF.

The genes are TRBV19 and TRBJ2-3; D possibly corresponds to TRBD1 (7 bases). This CDR3 region has 12 residues. Trimming stripped 6 bases from V and 7 bases from J, with 11 bases between. Germline V gene data show CDR1 as LNHDA and CDR2 as SQIVND (reference sequence). CDR3: CASRSGGNTQYF. Written as DNA, the CDR3 is TGTGCCAGTAGGTCAGGGGGGAATACGCAGTATTTT.

The chain uses TRBV5-1 and TRBJ2-1; maybe TRBD1 (6 bases). Trimming cost V 4 bases and J 3 bases, with 17 bases left between them. Germline V gene data show CDR1 as SGHRS and CDR2 as YFSETQ. The CDR3 totals 16 residues. The CDR3 bases are TGCGCCAGCAGCAGAACCGGGACACCGAGCTACAATGAGCAGTTCTTC. It encodes CASSRTGTPSYNEQFF.

The V call is TRBV6-5, the J call TRBJ2-1, with 8 bases identical to TRBD2. Germline V gives CDR1 MNHEY, CDR2 SVGAGI. This CDR3 region has 16 residues. The V gene end was trimmed by 4 bases and the J gene end by 6 bases; junction bases not matched to a gene: 11. This chain's CDR3 is CASSSAGTRLGNEQFF. Here the CDR3 DNA reads TGTGCCAGCAGTTCGGCCGGGACTAGATTAGGCAATGAGCAGTTCTTC.

V usage is TRBV9 and J usage is TRBJ2-2; weak D call: TRBD2 (6 bases). Deletions cut 4 bases from V and 3 bases from J, with 13 bases between. Germline V gene sequence: CDR1 SGDLS, CDR2 YYNGEE. This CDR3 is 15 amino acids long. CDR3 region: CASSIRSGDTGELFF. CDR3 nucleotide sequence: TGTGCCAGCAGCATTCGATCGGGGGACACCGGGGAGCTGTTTTTT.

This rearrangement joins TRBV14 to TRBJ1-2, with a weak D call TRBD1 (6 bases). Trimming removed 4 bases from V and 4 bases from J, with 13 bases in between. The CDR3 has 14 residues. The germline gives CDR1 SGHDN, CDR2 FVKESK. CDR3 loop: CASSLAGVAYGYTF. For the CDR3, the DNA is TGTGCCAGCAGCCTTGCAGGGGTCGCCTATGGCTACACCTTC.

Of note for this clone: Other DNA sequences in the same sample also yield this CDR3. The V gene is TRBV29-1, the J gene TRBJ1-2; unclear D gene. Germline V gene sequence: CDR1 SQVTM, CDR2 ANQGSEA. There are 12 residues in the CDR3. V was trimmed by 0 bases and J by 8 bases, leaving 10 bases between them. The CDR3 region is CSVEDTSGGYTF. The CDR3 nucleotides are TGCAGCGTTGAAGACACAAGTGGCGGCTACACCTTC.

The rearrangement links TRBV7-2 to TRBJ2-1; maybe TRBD1 (5 bases). CDR3 length equals 16 residues. The V end lost 8 bases, the J end lost 6 bases, and 23 bases lay between the germline ends. Per the germline V gene, CDR1 is SGHTA and CDR2 is FQGNSA. The CDR3 DNA is TGTGCCAGCGTACCGACCGCAGGGCCCGTTGGCAATGAGCAGTTCTTC. This encodes CASVPTAGPVGNEQFF.

The chain uses TRBV30 and TRBJ2-7; a possible D gene is TRBD2 (5 bases). CDR3 length: 12 residues. Germline-derived CDR1 and CDR2 are GTSNPN and SVGIG (reference sequence). Trimming left V 0 bases short and J 6 bases short, with 9 bases between. The CDR3 sequence is CAWSVTGFEQYV. The CDR3 nucleotides read TGTGCCTGGAGTGTCACGGGATTCGAGCAGTACGTC.

This chain uses TRBV5-6 with TRBJ1-2; 7 bases line up with TRBD1. V shed 4 bases and J 6 bases; nucleotides not matched to a gene: 18. Germline CDR1 reads SGHDT; CDR2 reads YYEEEE. The CDR3 extends over 17 amino acids. CDR3 residues: CASSRPMLGGGVNGYTF. The CDR3 DNA reads as TGTGCCAGCAGCCGGCCTATGTTAGGAGGGGGCGTGAATGGCTACACCTTC.

The CDR3 DNA is TGTGCCAGTACCAAAGGGGACAGCTACACAGATACGCAGTATTTT. Its translation is CASTKGDSYTDTQYF. The rearrangement uses TRBV19 and TRBJ2-3, with TRBD1 matching over 7 bases. The CDR3 loop spans 15 amino acids. Trimming took 7 bases from V and 2 from J; bases not matched to a gene: 9. Germline V lookup: CDR1 LNHDA, CDR2 SQIVND (reference sequence).

This rearrangement joins TRBV6-8 to TRBJ2-5; TRBD1 agrees at 7 bases. The V and J ends lost 6 bases and 2 bases, in that order; junction bases with no gene match: 6. The CDR3 runs to 14 residues. Germline V CDR1 and CDR2: MNHGY, SAAAGT. The chain's CDR3 is CASRRDRRQETQYF. The CDR3 DNA is TGTGCCAGCAGACGGGACAGAAGACAAGAGACCCAGTACTTC.

This rearrangement joins TRBV24-1 to TRBJ2-2, with D possibly TRBD2 on 5 matching bases. This CDR3 is 15 amino acids long. CDR1 KGHDR and CDR2 SFDVKD come from the germline V gene. V dropped 4 bases and J dropped 6 bases, with 14 bases sitting between them. CDR3 residues: CATSDPIYGAGELFF. CDR3 DNA: TGTGCCACCAGTGACCCCATCTACGGGGCCGGGGAGCTGTTTTTT.

The chain recombines TRBV12-2 with TRBJ1-4; TRBD1, the D gene given by the table, was not confirmed from the DNA. TRBV12-2 constitutes a pseudogene. This CDR3 is built from 14 residues. The CDR3 protein is CASRPQGTNEKLFF. CDR3 nucleotide sequence: TGTGCAAGTCGTCCACAGGGCACCAATGAAAAACTGTTTTTT.

The table lists this clone with a count of one. This rearrangement joins TRBV5-1 to TRBJ1-1, with D perhaps TRBD1 (6 bases). Deletions cut 2 bases from V and 6 bases from J, with 11 bases between. The CDR3 runs to 13 residues. Germline-derived CDR1 and CDR2 are SGHRS and YFSETQ. CDR3 sequence: CASSLQGNAEAFF. The CDR3 nucleotides are TGCGCCAGCAGCTTACAGGGAAACGCTGAAGCTTTCTTT.

This clone was counted between two and nine times. The genes are TRBV7-2 and TRBJ1-3; D perhaps matches TRBD1 (6 bases). CDR1 is SGHTA, CDR2 FQGNSA, per germline. This CDR3 has 16 residues. The germline V and J ends were trimmed by 5 bases and 0 bases, with 14 bases remaining between them. CDR3 DNA: TGTGCCAGCAGCCTAAACAGGGTCACCTCTGGAAACACCATATATTTT. Residues: CASSLNRVTSGNTIYF.

This chain joins TRBV24-1 and TRBJ2-5; 11 nucleotides line up with TRBD2. This CDR3 is 14 amino acids long. CDR1 is KGHDR and CDR2 is SFDVKD in the germline V gene. Unmatched junction bases numbered 6, after V lost 9 bases and J lost 4 bases. The DNA for the CDR3 is TGTGCCACCGCGGCGACTAGCGGGGTAGAGACCCAGTACTTC. This translates into CATAATSGVETQYF.

The chain carries TRBV25-1 and TRBJ2-1; 7 nucleotides align to TRBD2. Germline V gene lookup returns CDR1 MGHDK and CDR2 SYGVNS. Trimming cost V 2 bases and J 3 bases; bases outside gene matches: 7. CDR3 size: 16 residues. The CDR3 loop reads CASSELAGVNYNEQFF. Written as DNA, the CDR3 is TGTGCCAGCAGTGAACTGGCGGGAGTCAACTACAATGAGCAGTTCTTC.